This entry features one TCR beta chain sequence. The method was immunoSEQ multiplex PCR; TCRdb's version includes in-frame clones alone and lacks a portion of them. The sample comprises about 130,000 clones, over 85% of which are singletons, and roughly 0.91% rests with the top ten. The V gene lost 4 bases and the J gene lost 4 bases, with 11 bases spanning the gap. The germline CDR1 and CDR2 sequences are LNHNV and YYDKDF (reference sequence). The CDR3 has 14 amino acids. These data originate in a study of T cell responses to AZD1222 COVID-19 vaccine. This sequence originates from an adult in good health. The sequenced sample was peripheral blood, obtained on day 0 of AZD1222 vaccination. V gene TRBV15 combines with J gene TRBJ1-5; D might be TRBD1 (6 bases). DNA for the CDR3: TGTGCCACCAGCACGACAGGCTTTAATCAGCCCCAGCATTTT. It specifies CATSTTGFNQPQHF.